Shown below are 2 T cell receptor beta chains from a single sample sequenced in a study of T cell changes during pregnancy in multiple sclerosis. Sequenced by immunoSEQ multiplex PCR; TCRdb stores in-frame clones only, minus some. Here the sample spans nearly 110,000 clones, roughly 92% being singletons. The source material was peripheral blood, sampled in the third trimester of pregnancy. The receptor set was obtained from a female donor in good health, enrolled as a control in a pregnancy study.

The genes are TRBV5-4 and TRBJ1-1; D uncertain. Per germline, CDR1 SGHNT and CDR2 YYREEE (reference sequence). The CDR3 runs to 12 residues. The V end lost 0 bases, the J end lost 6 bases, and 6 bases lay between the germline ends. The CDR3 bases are TGTGCCAGCAGCTTGGTGGCCTCTGAAGCTTTCTTT. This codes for CASSLVASEAFF.

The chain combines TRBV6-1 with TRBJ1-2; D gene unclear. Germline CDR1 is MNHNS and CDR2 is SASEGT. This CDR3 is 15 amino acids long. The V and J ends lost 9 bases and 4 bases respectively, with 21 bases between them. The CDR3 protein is CASHYRAEGSYGYTF. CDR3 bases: TGTGCCAGTCATTACCGGGCCGAAGGGAGCTATGGCTACACCTTC.